What follows is one TCR beta chain and its context. This clone was detected a few times. The antigen this receptor binds is unknown. Per-nucleotide qualities are absent, and no much larger clonotype sits a single base away. For TCRbeta CDR3 sequencing, genomic DNA was extracted from sorted cells using the QIAGEN DNeasy Blood and Tissue Kit. High-throughput TCRbeta CDR3 sequencing was carried out commercially through immunoSEQ, with PCR amplification with bias correction and internal controls included. Per the original workflow: A unique productive TCRbeta sequence was defined by the CDR3 nucleotide sequence when primers matched, and otherwise by the CDR3 amino acid sequence together with the Vbeta and Jbeta genes. As a correction for sorting error, sequences shared between sorted populations at a frequency ratio of 2:1 or less were discarded, and the remaining shared sequences were assigned to the higher population. A sequence was defined as donor-reactive if the sequence was expanded at least 5-fold in CFSE-low cells compared with unstimulated cells and had a frequency of at least 0.01% in CFSE-low cells. Jensen-Shannon divergence, calculated on the top 100 TCRbeta sequences ranked by frequency, was used to quantify repertoire divergence. For any sample with multiple sequencing runs, sorting error was corrected in each run separately before the runs were pooled. TCRdb carries this immuneACCESS record with in-frame sequences only. Its versions omit some clonotypes, under half of them owing to an unresolved V gene in the studies checked, with the rest unexplained. V, J and clone size derive from that table, while D and trimming were established from the DNA sequence. The sample includes 90,000 to 120,000 clones, with around 87% observed a single time. Clones ranked in the top ten supply approximately 0.3% of the sample.

Relative to germline, V is missing 4 bases and J is missing 0 bases, with 6 bases of the junction outside any gene match. For CDR1 and CDR2, the germline V gene (reference sequence) lists WNHNN and SYGVQD. The cysteine opens and the phenylalanine closes a CDR3 of 16 amino acids. Here the CDR3 DNA is all that survives: 48 bases in frame from base 1. This specimen belongs to a study of Tregs in tolerant kidney transplant recipients (dated by TCRdb to between 2019 and 2020). For the wider study: Transplants used related donors with nonmyeloablative bone marrow transplantation; mixed chimerism was transient in the human trials. The study applied TCRbeta sequencing to find donor-specific regulatory T cells before combined kidney and bone marrow transplantation and then followed those same cells after transplant. The research as a whole found: In tolerant patients, the expansion of donor-specific Tregs was greater than global Treg expansion, suggesting that the expansion was antigen-driven rather than nonspecific. The study was constrained by small patient numbers, and validation of the findings is required in larger populations and under other immunosuppression protocols. Expanding Tregs with activated donor B cells appeared to identify the most biologically relevant and donor-specific TCRbeta repertoire. Biological reproducibility was not examined directly, but technical replication error appeared to be minimal. PCR primers changed over time for some patients, so nucleotide-level comparison across those patients' samples was not possible.

The sample's time point, from its label and the paper: blood sample drawn before combined kidney and bone marrow transplant. Unstimulated Tregs (CD4+CD25+CD127-), CD4+ non-Tregs (CD4+CD25-), CD4 and CD8 cells were FACS-sorted from thawed PBMCs. The patients were several recipients of combined kidney and bone marrow transplants from the ITN036ST trial, and samples were available only from these trial subjects. Healthy control blood was separated into PBMCs by Ficoll density gradient and cryopreserved, and patient PBMCs were collected both before and after transplant. The rearranged chain carries TRBV10-1 and TRBJ1-3, and 7 junction bases match TRBD1. This clonotype was obtained from a human donor who received a combined kidney and bone marrow transplant. The sample in question was CD4+ T cells from blood, obtained before the transplant. Here the CDR3 is given as CASSADWTGSGNTIYF. The bases read TGCGCCAGCAGTGCCGACTGGACAGGCTCTGGAAACACCATATATTTT.